This TCR beta chain stems from a study of technical replicates of blood from several donors. TCRdb's table, derived via immunoSEQ multiplex PCR, lists solely in-frame clones and lacks some. This sample yields about 84,000 clones, of which 90% to 95% are seen a single time; roughly 0.26% belongs to the top ten. Germline values: CDR1 MNHNS, CDR2 SASEGT. V was clipped by 3 bases and J by 2 bases; unmatched bases: 10. There are 17 residues in the CDR3. This clonotype originated in a human donor in good health. What was sequenced was T cells isolated from PBMCs. This sequence joins TRBV6-1 and TRBJ2-5; 9 nucleotides align to TRBD1. Here the CDR3 reads CASSDFGQGLGQETQYF. CDR3 DNA sequence: TGTGCCAGCAGTGACTTCGGACAGGGGTTAGGACAAGAGACCCAGTACTTC.